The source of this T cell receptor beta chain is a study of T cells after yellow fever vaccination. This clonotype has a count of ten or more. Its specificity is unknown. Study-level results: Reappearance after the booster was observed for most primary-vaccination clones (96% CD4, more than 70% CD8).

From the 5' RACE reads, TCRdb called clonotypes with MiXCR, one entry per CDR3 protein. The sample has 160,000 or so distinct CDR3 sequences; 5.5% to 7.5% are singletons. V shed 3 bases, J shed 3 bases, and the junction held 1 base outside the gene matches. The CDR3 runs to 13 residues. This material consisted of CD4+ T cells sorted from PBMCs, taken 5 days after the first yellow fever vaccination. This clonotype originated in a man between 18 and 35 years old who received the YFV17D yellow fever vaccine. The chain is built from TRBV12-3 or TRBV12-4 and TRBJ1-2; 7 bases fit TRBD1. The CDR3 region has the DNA TGTGCCAGCAGTTTCAGGGGGGACTATGGCTACACCTTC. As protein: CASSFRGDYGYTF.